Listed here is a single T cell receptor beta chain. The antigen remains unidentified. This record comes from a study of T cell repertoires in cytomegalovirus infection. TCRdb re-called the reads through MiXCR, storing one row per CDR3 protein. Of 350,000 to 400,000 distinct CDR3 sequences in the sample, roughly 34% were seen once. Germline CDR1 reads LGHNT; CDR2 reads FRNRAP. The ends were cut back, 7 bases at V and 7 bases at J, with 14 bases in the middle. This CDR3 region has 13 residues. The sample in question was cultured PBMCs, obtained from culture after CMV antigen stimulation. The TCR was taken from a human donor in good health (CMV status not recorded). Some clones in this sample may be carry-over from other donors' samples. The chain is built from TRBV12-5 and TRBJ2-1; a weak D match, TRBD1 (6 bases). CDR3 DNA sequence: TGTGCTAGTGCCATGACAGGCTGGAATGAGCAGTTCTTC. Translation gives CASAMTGWNEQFF.